The rows below give T cell receptor beta chains drawn from one sample of a study of siplizumab effects on memory and regulatory T cells. Assay used: immunoSEQ multiplex PCR; TCRdb lists only in-frame clones, some missing. The table has some 80,000 clones, approximately 95% seen once; the top ten hold approximately 17%. The source material was CD8+ T cells sorted from blood. The receptors here all came from a human donor in good health. The CDR3 runs from the conserved cysteine through the conserved F or W. The size field is filled for only some rows; it gives once, few, many or a size class.

cdr3_length	clone_size	v_call	j_call	cdr3_aa
12	.	TRBV27	TRBJ2-7	CASSLLGDEQYF
14	.	TRBV5-1	TRBJ2-1	CASSLERQGGEQFF
12	.	TRBV6-1	TRBJ2-7	CASNGLADEQYF
17	few	TRBV21-1	TRBJ2-2	CASSKVWQDANTGELFF
15	.	TRBV11-2	TRBJ2-1	CASSLTSGRSYEQFF
15	.	TRBV10-3	TRBJ2-1	CAISDRTTTYNEQFF
14	.	TRBV2	TRBJ2-7	CASSDPGSSYEQYF
15	.	TRBV27	TRBJ2-7	CASSQGTSGTYEQYF
16	.	TRBV19	TRBJ2-7	CASSIGIEASTYEQYF
15	.	TRBV5-1	TRBJ2-5	CASSLTSASQETQYF
17	.	TRBV9	TRBJ2-1	CASSHPRASGRNNEQFF
15	.	TRBV19	TRBJ1-5	CASSGFTGLDQPQHF
14	.	TRBV12-2	TRBJ1-5	CASRSPRQHDLKHF